This entry features one T cell receptor beta chain sequence. This specimen comes from a study of a mutant IDH1 vaccine in newly diagnosed glioma. Study-level background: Treated individuals were approximately 62% male and roughly 40% female, averaging 40.4 years of age.

Clones were read by immunoSEQ multiplex PCR, and TCRdb kept only the in-frame ones, dropping some. The data contain over 75,000 clones, 80% of them singletons. Germline assignment: CDR1 KGHSH and CDR2 LQKENI. V lost 3 bases, J lost 0 bases, and 11 bases lay in between. The CDR3 extends over 15 amino acids. Regarding time point: baseline, week 1 (first vaccination visit). Treatment here: pre-vaccination baseline after standard-of-care therapy. Every donor had a new WHO grade 3 or 4 astrocytoma that was IDH1-mutant, with loss of nuclear ATRX. The specimen comprised PBMCs, sampled from a glioma patient treated with radiotherapy, temozolomide or both. V gene TRBV18 combines with J gene TRBJ1-1; D is undetermined. The sequence was obtained from a man aged 40-55 years with glioma. The CDR3 here is CASSPGRLLNTEAFF. The DNA for the CDR3 is TGTGCCAGCTCACCTGGACGGCTTTTGAACACTGAAGCTTTCTTT.